This TCR beta chain was retrieved from a study of blood T cells in healthy people across ages. Overall study results and limits: Estimated diversity across one million T cells was deemed an underestimate. Per million T cells, TCR beta diversity dropped roughly linearly as age increased.

A remark on this clonotype: Its target is not known.

Each sample gave at least 6.5 million isolated PBMCs. Through a sample-barcoded 5' primer and a J-beta primer mix, a second PCR was run for 7 to 11 cycles. Each of the samples gave a minimum of 2.5 million paired-end reads that contained CDR3. Via MiXCR, TCRdb re-called the 5' RACE reads, giving one row per CDR3 protein. The sample lists about 760,000 distinct CDR3 sequences; more than 50% were seen once. J was trimmed by 4 bases and V by 5 bases; bases with no gene match: 11. Per germline, CDR1 MDHEN and CDR2 SYDVKM. This CDR3 region has 15 residues. The sequencing input was blood. This chain connects TRBV28 to TRBJ2-7, with TRBD1 identical over 7 bases. The origin of this receptor is a man aged 35-49 years in good health. CDR3 nucleotides: TGTGCCAGCAGTCCACAGGGGATGGGACGTTACGAGCAGTACTTC. It codes for CASSPQGMGRYEQYF.